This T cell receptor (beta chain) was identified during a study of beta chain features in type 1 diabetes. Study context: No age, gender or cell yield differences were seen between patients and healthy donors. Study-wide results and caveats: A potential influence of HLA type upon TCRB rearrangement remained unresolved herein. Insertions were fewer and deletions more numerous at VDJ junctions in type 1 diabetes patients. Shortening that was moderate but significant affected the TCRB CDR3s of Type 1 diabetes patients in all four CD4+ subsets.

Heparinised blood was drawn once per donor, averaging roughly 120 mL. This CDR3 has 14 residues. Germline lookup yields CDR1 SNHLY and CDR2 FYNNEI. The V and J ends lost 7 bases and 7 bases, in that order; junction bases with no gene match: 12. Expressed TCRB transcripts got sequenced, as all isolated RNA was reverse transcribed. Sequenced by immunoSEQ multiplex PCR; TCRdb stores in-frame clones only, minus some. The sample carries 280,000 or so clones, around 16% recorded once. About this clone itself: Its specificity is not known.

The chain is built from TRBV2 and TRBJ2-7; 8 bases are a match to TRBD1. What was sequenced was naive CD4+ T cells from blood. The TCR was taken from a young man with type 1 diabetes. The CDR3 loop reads CASIRTRTGREQYF. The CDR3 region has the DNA TGTGCCAGCATCCGAACCCGGACAGGGCGGGAGCAGTACTTC.